This T cell receptor (beta chain) was documented in a study of vaccination and CD4 T cells after COVID-19. The study sequenced cultured CD4+ T cell DNA using the Oncomine TCR Beta short-read assay. A single record per CDR3 protein comes from TCRdb applying MiXCR to the PCR reads. Found here are under 9,500 distinct CDR3 sequences, more than 55% of them singletons; the top ten hold 30% to 40%. A note on this clonotype: Its antigen is unknown.

The trim removed 5 bases at V and 1 base at J, leaving 5 bases unmatched. Germline CDR1 reads SGHTA; CDR2 reads FQGTGA. This CDR3 region has 15 residues. Documented treatment: approximately nine-day PBMC culture with coronavirus spike peptide pools or control peptides (ViraFEST assay). V usage is TRBV7-3 and J usage is TRBJ2-7, with 10 bases aligning to TRBD2. The source is a human donor who had recovered from COVID-19. Sequences were obtained from CD4+ T cells from blood, cultured in vitro. The CDR3 region has the DNA TGTGCCAGCAGCCGGGCAGCGGGAGGGTCCTACGAGCAGTACTTC. Its protein is CASSRAAGGSYEQYF.